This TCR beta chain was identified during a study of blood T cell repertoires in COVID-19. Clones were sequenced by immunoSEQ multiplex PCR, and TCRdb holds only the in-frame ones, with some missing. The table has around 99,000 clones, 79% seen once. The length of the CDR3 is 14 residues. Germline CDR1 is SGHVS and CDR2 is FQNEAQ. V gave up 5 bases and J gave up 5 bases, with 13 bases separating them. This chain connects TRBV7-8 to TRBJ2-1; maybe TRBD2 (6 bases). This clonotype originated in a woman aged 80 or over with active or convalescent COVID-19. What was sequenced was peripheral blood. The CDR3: CASSHRTTNNEQFF. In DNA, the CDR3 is TGTGCCAGCAGCCACCGGACTACTAACAATGAGCAGTTCTTC.